This T cell receptor (beta chain) stems from a study of molecular identifiers for immune sequencing clone quantification. General study points: Effector cells kept over 99% of their molecules in clones above 20 RNA copies, while naive cells kept under 1% there.

Both previously described methods and listed TCR primers were employed to make bulk TCR libraries. TCRdb reanalysed the PCR reads using MiXCR and keeps one entry per CDR3 protein. Of approximately 670,000 distinct CDR3 sequences listed, 20% are singletons. This clonotype was recorded at least ten times. The antigen remains undetermined. Germline is not matched at one junction end, which may reflect a read error. Germline CDR1 is LGHNA and CDR2 is YNFKEQ. The CDR3 runs to 16 residues. Input material: naive CD8+ T cells from blood, with Jurkat cell RNA spiked in. Regarding subset: FACS-sorted CD8+CD4-CCR7+CD45RA+ naive T cells. The sequence was collected from a human donor in good health. Some libraries in this study had Jurkat cell RNA spiked in. The rearrangement links TRBV4-2 to TRBJ2-3, with 7 positions matching TRBD2. The CDR3 coding sequence is TGCGCCAGCAGCCAAGATTTTACTAGCGGCACAGATACGCAGTATTTT. Translated, it gives CASSQDFTSGTDTQYF.